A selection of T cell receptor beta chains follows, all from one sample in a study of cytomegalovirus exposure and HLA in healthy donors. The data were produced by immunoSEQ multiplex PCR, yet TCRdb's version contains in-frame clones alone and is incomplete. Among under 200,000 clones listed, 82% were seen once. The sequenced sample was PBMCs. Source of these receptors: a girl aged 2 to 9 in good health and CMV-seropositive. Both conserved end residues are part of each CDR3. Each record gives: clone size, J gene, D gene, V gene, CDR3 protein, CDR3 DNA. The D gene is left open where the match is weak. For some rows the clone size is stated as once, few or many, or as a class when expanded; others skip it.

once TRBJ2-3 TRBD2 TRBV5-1 CASSLGLAGDTDTQYF TGCGCCAGCAGCTTGGGACTAGCGGGGGATACAGATACGCAGTATTTT
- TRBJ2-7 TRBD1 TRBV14 CASSWDRGNYEQYF TGTGCCAGCAGTTGGGACAGGGGGAACTACGAGCAGTACTTC
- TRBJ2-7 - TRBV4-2 CASSPSGGVYEQYF TGTGCCAGCAGCCCGTCTGGAGGGGTCTACGAGCAGTACTTC
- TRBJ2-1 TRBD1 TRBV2 CASSVEGARQFF TGTGCCAGCAGTGTTGAGGGGGCAAGGCAGTTCTTC
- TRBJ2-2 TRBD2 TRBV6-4 CASSDSLAGGKLFF TGTGCCAGCAGTGACTCACTAGCGGGAGGGAAGCTGTTTTTT
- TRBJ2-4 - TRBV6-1 CASSLPKNIQYF TGTGCCAGCAGCCTTCCCAAAAACATTCAGTACTTC
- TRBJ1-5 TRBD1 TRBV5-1 CASSSGQAGQPQHF TGCGCCAGCAGCTCCGGACAGGCTGGACAGCCCCAGCATTTT
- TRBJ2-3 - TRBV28 CASSKRGLTDTQYF TGTGCCAGCAGTAAAAGGGGGTTAACAGATACGCAGTATTTT
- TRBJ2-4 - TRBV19 CASRRTVTKNIQYF TGTGCCAGTAGACGGACAGTTACCAAAAACATTCAGTACTTC
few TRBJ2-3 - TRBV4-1 CASSPRGSGRVDTQYF TGCGCCAGCAGTCCCCGTGGTAGCGGCAGGGTGGATACGCAGTATTTT
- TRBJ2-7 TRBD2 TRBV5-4 CASSLGGPASGLYYEQYF TGTGCCAGCAGCTTGGGGGGGCCTGCTAGCGGGCTCTACTACGAGCAGTACTTC
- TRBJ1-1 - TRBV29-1 CSVEALALGAEDGAFF TGCAGCGTTGAAGCATTGGCTCTGGGGGCAGAAGATGGAGCTTTCTTT
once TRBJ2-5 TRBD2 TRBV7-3 CASSLMGGRETQYF TGTGCCAGCAGCTTAATGGGCGGGAGAGAGACCCAGTACTTC
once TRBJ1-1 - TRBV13 CASTRGTEAFF TGTGCCAGCACCCGGGGCACTGAAGCTTTCTTT
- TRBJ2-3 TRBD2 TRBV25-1 CASSQIGRDYTQYF TGTGCCAGCAGCCAGATCGGGAGGGACTATACGCAGTATTTT
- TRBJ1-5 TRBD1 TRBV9 CASSYRGLINQPQHF TGTGCCAGCAGCTACAGGGGGCTTATCAATCAGCCCCAGCATTTT
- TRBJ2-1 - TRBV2 CASSPDTTYNEQFF TGTGCCAGCAGTCCAGACACGACCTACAATGAGCAGTTCTTC
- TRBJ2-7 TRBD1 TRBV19 CASSILPTDRGDVYEQYF TGTGCCAGTAGTATCTTACCTACGGACAGGGGGGATGTTTACGAGCAGTACTTC
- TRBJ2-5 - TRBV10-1 CASSRTREETQYF TGCGCCAGCAGCCGGACAAGGGAAGAGACCCAGTACTTC
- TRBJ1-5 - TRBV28 CASSLGAGRTYQPQHF TGTGCCAGCAGTTTAGGGGCGGGACGGACCTATCAGCCCCAGCATTTT
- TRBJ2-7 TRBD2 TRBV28 CASSQLRPGGSYEQYF TGTGCCAGCAGTCAGTTACGGCCGGGAGGATCCTACGAGCAGTACTTC
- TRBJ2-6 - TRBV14 CASSQRFGTSGTNVLTF TGTGCCAGCAGCCAACGATTCGGGACTTCTGGAACCAACGTCCTGACTTTC
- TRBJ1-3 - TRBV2 CASSEPKRGGNTIYF TGTGCCAGCAGTGAGCCGAAAAGGGGTGGAAACACCATATATTTT
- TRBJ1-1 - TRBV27 CASSLAMPRTMNTEAFF TGTGCCAGCAGTCTAGCCATGCCGCGTACCATGAACACTGAAGCTTTCTTT
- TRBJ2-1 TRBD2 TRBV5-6 CASSSLLADQYNEQFF TGTGCCAGCAGTTCCCTACTAGCGGACCAGTACAATGAGCAGTTCTTC
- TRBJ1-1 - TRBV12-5 CASGLGQVTEAFF TGTGCTAGTGGTTTGGGACAGGTAACCGAAGCTTTCTTT
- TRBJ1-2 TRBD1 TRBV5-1 CASSPRDRANYGYTF TGCGCCAGCAGCCCGCGGGACAGGGCTAACTATGGCTACACCTTC
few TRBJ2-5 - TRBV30 CAWSVDGGYF TGTGCCTGGAGTGTAGACGGGGGGTACTTC
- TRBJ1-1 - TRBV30 CAWSVDLAGFTEAFF TGTGCCTGGAGTGTCGACTTGGCAGGGTTCACTGAAGCTTTCTTT
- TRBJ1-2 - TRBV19 CASSRQGIQRYGYTF TGTGCCAGTAGTAGGCAGGGAATTCAGCGATATGGCTACACCTTC
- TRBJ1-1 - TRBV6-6 CASSYRGLNTEAFF TGTGCCAGCAGTTACCGGGGTTTGAACACTGAAGCTTTCTTT
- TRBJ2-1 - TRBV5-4 CASSLDRERNEQFF TGTGCCAGCAGCTTGGATCGGGAGCGCAATGAGCAGTTCTTC
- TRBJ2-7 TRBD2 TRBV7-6 CASSPRAGGLTYEQYF TGTGCCAGCAGCCCAAGGGCGGGAGGACTAACCTACGAGCAGTACTTC
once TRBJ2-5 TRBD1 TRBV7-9 CASSLGWTGPEETQYF TGTGCCAGCAGCTTAGGTTGGACAGGGCCCGAAGAGACCCAGTACTTC
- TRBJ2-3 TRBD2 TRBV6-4 CASSAGGLAGKEVDTQYF TGTGCCAGCAGTGCTGGGGGACTAGCGGGAAAAGAGGTAGATACGCAGTATTTT
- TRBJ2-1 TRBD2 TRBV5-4 CASSSGGTDYNEQFF TGTGCCAGCAGCTCGGGAGGGACGGACTACAATGAGCAGTTCTTC
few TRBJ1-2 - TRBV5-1 CASSLWDGGKDGYTF TGCGCCAGCAGCTTGTGGGATGGGGGGAAAGATGGCTACACCTTC
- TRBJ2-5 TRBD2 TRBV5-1 CASSPAGLAEETQYF TGCGCCAGCAGCCCAGCGGGACTAGCGGAAGAGACCCAGTACTTC
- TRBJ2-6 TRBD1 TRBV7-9 CASSLPRGPGANVLTF TGTGCCAGCAGCTTACCCAGGGGGCCTGGGGCCAACGTCCTGACTTTC
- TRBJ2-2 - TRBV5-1 CASRTGIGATGELFF TGCGCCAGCAGAACAGGGATTGGGGCAACCGGGGAGCTGTTTTTT
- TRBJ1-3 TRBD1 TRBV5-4 CASSSRTGDGNTIYF TGTGCCAGCAGCTCCCGCACAGGGGATGGAAACACCATATATTTT
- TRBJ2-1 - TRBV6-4 CASSDTKGVQFF TGTGCCAGCAGTGACACCAAAGGGGTGCAGTTCTTC
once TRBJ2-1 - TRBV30 CAWDQGSSYNEQFF TGTGCCTGGGACCAGGGAAGCTCCTACAATGAGCAGTTCTTC
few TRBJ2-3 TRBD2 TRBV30 CAWSVGAGGPGDTQYF TGTGCCTGGAGTGTCGGAGCGGGAGGGCCTGGAGATACGCAGTATTTT
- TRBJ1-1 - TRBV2 CASSFTSRSTEAFF TGTGCCAGCAGTTTCACTTCGCGGTCCACTGAAGCTTTCTTT
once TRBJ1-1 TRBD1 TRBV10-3 CAISESARQGVNTEAFF TGTGCCATCAGTGAGTCCGCCCGACAGGGAGTGAACACTGAAGCTTTCTTT
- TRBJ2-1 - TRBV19 CASSPSDSGSYNEQFF TGTGCCAGTAGTCCCTCGGACTCTGGCTCCTACAATGAGCAGTTCTTC
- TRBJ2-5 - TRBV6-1 CASSGYRVQETQYF TGTGCCAGCAGTGGATACAGAGTCCAAGAGACCCAGTACTTC
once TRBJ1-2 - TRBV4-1 CASSQGPTANYGYTF TGCGCCAGCAGCCAAGGTCCCACTGCTAACTATGGCTACACCTTC
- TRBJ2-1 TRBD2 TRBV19 CASSPSDCGSFDEQFF TGTGCCAGTAGTCCTTCGGACTGCGGGAGTTTCGATGAGCAGTTCTTC
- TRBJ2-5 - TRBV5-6 CASMTMGRETQYF TGTGCCAGCATGACAATGGGGAGGGAGACCCAGTACTTC
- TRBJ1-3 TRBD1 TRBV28 CASSSPGQGIGNTIYF TGTGCCAGCAGTTCTCCGGGACAGGGGATTGGAAACACCATATATTTT
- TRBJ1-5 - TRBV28 CASSPLPVRRDNQPQHF TGTGCCAGCAGTCCACTTCCGGTCAGGAGGGACAATCAGCCCCAGCATTTT
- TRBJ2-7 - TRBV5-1 CASSLGPPGLPLVSYEQYF TGCGCCAGCAGCTTGGGCCCCCCAGGCCTGCCACTAGTCTCCTACGAGCAGTACTTC
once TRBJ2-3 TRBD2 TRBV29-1 CSVTIAGGGTDTQYF TGCAGCGTAACCATAGCGGGAGGCGGGACAGATACGCAGTATTTT
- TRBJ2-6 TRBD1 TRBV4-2 CASSQDWGQGAVGANVLTF TGTGCCAGCAGCCAAGATTGGGGCCAGGGGGCAGTAGGGGCCAACGTCCTGACTTTC
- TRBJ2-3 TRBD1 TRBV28 CASSLWGQERTDTQYF TGTGCCAGCAGTTTATGGGGACAGGAACGCACAGATACGCAGTATTTT
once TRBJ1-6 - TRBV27 CASSHYNSPLHF TGTGCCAGCAGTCATTATAATTCACCCCTCCACTTT
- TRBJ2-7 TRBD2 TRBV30 CAWSVIGLAGAF TGTGCCTGGAGTGTGATAGGACTAGCGGGAGCCTTC